This T cell receptor (beta chain) was documented in a study of cytomegalovirus exposure and HLA in healthy donors. Across the study: Early release data held roughly 90 million unique TCRs from HLA-typed donors. Study findings and constraints: A link between a missense DCLRE1C variant and TCR beta V- and J-gene trimming emerged from a later analysis. In vitro experiments confirmed that a few CMV-associated chains were specific for CMV antigens.

Trimming removed 7 bases at V and 6 bases at J, with 15 bases between. The CDR3 has 14 residues. Germline CDR1 reads SGHTA; CDR2 reads FQGTGA. This PCR relied on a set of 60 Vbeta primers and 13 Jbeta primers. TCRdb keeps only in-frame clones here, not all; method: immunoSEQ multiplex PCR. This specimen shows about 140,000 clones; the ten leading clones hold about 2.2%. About this clone: The antigen is not known.

The chain couples TRBV7-3 to TRBJ2-2; no definite D call. The sequenced sample consisted of PBMCs. The TCR sequence derives from a young woman in good health and CMV-seronegative. In DNA, the CDR3 is TGTGCCAGCACCATCACCGGTGGTGCCGGGGAGCTGTTTTTT. Protein sequence: CASTITGGAGELFF.